This is a list of T cell receptor beta chains from one sample in a study of T cells after posttransplantation cyclophosphamide. Clones were read by immunoSEQ multiplex PCR, and TCRdb kept only the in-frame ones, dropping some. This table holds about 9,800 clones, about 89% found once. Sequencing used PBMCs, obtained about 67 weeks after allogeneic stem cell transplant with calcineurin inhibitor and methotrexate. The source of these receptors is a male patient aged 50 to 60 who received an allogeneic stem cell transplant from an unrelated donor, was CMV-positive, and had chronic GVHD only. Some T cells may have originated in the graft donor. Each CDR3 is given with its conserved first and last residue.

V gene: TRBV19
J gene: TRBJ1-2
CDR3 protein: CASSLQTGATVYYGYTF

V gene: TRBV5-1
J gene: TRBJ2-2
CDR3 protein: CASSGTVPGVNTGELFF

V gene: TRBV7-2
J gene: TRBJ2-7
CDR3 protein: CASSLGGGGPSHEQYF

V gene: TRBV9
J gene: TRBJ2-1
CDR3 protein: CASVGPSGSNEQFF

V gene: TRBV19
J gene: TRBJ1-1
CDR3 protein: CASSYQGTGGFTNTEAFF

V gene: TRBV28
J gene: TRBJ2-4
CDR3 protein: CASSLSSASGRVSAKNIQYF

V gene: TRBV7-6
J gene: TRBJ2-6
CDR3 protein: CASSHGSGGANVLTF

V gene: TRBV9
J gene: TRBJ2-7
CDR3 protein: CASSLGPGAYEQYF

V gene: TRBV18
J gene: TRBJ2-7
CDR3 protein: CASSKLGLISYEQYF

V gene: TRBV4-1
J gene: TRBJ1-1
CDR3 protein: CASSQSSTAEAFF

V gene: TRBV29-1
J gene: TRBJ2-7
CDR3 protein: CSVEDRGRGLSYEQYF

V gene: TRBV14
J gene: TRBJ2-3
CDR3 protein: CASSQELALITDTQYF

V gene: TRBV5-1
J gene: TRBJ2-3
CDR3 protein: CASSLDVFGGTDTQYF

V gene: TRBV9
J gene: TRBJ1-4
CDR3 protein: CASSAGGGSNEKLFF

V gene: TRBV7-9
J gene: TRBJ2-5
CDR3 protein: CASSLGTGLVETQYF

V gene: TRBV18
J gene: TRBJ2-2
CDR3 protein: CASSPMEGIPGELFF

V gene: TRBV6-6
J gene: TRBJ2-7
CDR3 protein: CASSYSTTSSYEQYF

V gene: TRBV10-3
J gene: TRBJ2-3
CDR3 protein: CAISESPSGGTDTQYF

V gene: TRBV4-3
J gene: TRBJ2-3
CDR3 protein: CASSQDEASELDTQYF

V gene: TRBV2
J gene: TRBJ2-3
CDR3 protein: CASSEIAGSPGDTQYF

V gene: TRBV5-1
J gene: TRBJ2-1
CDR3 protein: CASSSGKGTKQFF

V gene: TRBV5-4
J gene: TRBJ2-1
CDR3 protein: CASSLAAPYNEQFF

V gene: TRBV6-1
J gene: TRBJ2-7
CDR3 protein: CASSVLTGAYEQYF

V gene: TRBV9
J gene: TRBJ2-4
CDR3 protein: CASSANGNIQYF

V gene: TRBV28
J gene: TRBJ2-7
CDR3 protein: CASGTIGEGAYEQYF

V gene: TRBV7-2
J gene: TRBJ1-5
CDR3 protein: CASAVGTGYLRYSNQPQHF

V gene: TRBV11-3
J gene: TRBJ2-3
CDR3 protein: CASSLSRDTQYF